The clone carrying this TCR beta chain showed up just a few times. Its antigen is undetermined. The sample comes from a study of CD8 T cells in ankylosing spondylitis. Study-level findings and limits: In ankylosing spondylitis blood, a motif of seven or eight highly homologous TCR beta variants appeared characteristic. A number of the motif variants had already been described in reactive arthritis synovial fluid and blood.

TCRdb reprocessed the 5' RACE reads via MiXCR and lists one record per CDR3 protein. The sample yields some 37,000 distinct CDR3 sequences, approximately 11% seen once. The CDR3 consists of 15 residues. The germline V gene encodes CDR1 SNHLY and CDR2 FYNNEI. V was pared by 6 bases and J by 0 bases, with 12 bases between. Sequenced material: synovial fluid, either unsorted or a sorted T cell fraction (not recorded which). The chain has TRBV2 and TRBJ2-1; D is ambiguous. The origin of this receptor is a male donor with ankylosing spondylitis. CDR3 in amino acids: CASSASSSSYNEQFF. The CDR3 DNA sequence: TGTGCCAGCAGCGCATCTTCGAGCTCCTACAATGAGCAGTTCTTC.